The clone carrying this T cell receptor (beta chain) was observed a few times. Its specificity is unknown. The data belong to a study of CD8 T cells in ankylosing spondylitis. Study outcomes and limitations: Characteristic, it appeared, of ankylosing spondylitis blood was a TCR beta motif of fewer than 10 highly homologous variants.

MiXCR was run by TCRdb on the 5' RACE reads, yielding one entry per CDR3 protein. Among some 450,000 distinct CDR3 sequences listed, about 15% were seen once. V lost 1 base and J lost 0; bases outside the gene matches: 4. Germline V gene lookup returns CDR1 SGHNT and CDR2 YENEEA. CDR3 length: 16 residues. The genes are TRBV11-3 and TRBJ2-3; 7 nucleotides agree with TRBD2. The sequence derives from a male donor with ankylosing spondylitis. The sequenced sample consisted of blood, either unsorted or a sorted T cell fraction (not recorded which). CDR3 residues: CASSLVSGASTDTQYF. The CDR3 DNA is TGTGCCAGCAGCTTAGTCAGCGGGGCTAGCACAGATACGCAGTATTTT.